A single sample is the source of the 9 T cell receptor beta chains below, sequenced in a study of cytomegalovirus exposure and HLA in healthy donors. The PCR contained 60 Vbeta and 13 Jbeta primers. Only in-frame clones appear in the TCRdb table, and some are missing; sequencing was by immunoSEQ multiplex PCR. The sample holds fewer than 200,000 clones, approximately 80% seen once. The sequenced material came from PBMCs. The receptors stem from a boy aged 5-17 years in good health and CMV-seronegative.

The sample holds a few counts of this clone. The chain employs TRBV9 and TRBJ1-4; 7 bases map to TRBD1. Trimming cost V 7 bases and J 4 bases; bases outside gene matches: 10. The CDR3 runs to 15 residues. Germline loops: CDR1 SGDLS, CDR2 YYNGEE. For the CDR3, the DNA is TGTGCCAGCGCAACTGGGGACAGCCTTAATGAAAAACTGTTTTTT. Its protein product is CASATGDSLNEKLFF.

J is TRBJ1-5 and V is TRBV29-1, with D perhaps TRBD1 (5 bases). Trimming took off 4 bases at V and 5 bases at J, with 12 bases between the two ends. CDR3 size: 13 residues. CDR1 is SQVTM and CDR2 is ANQGSEA in the germline V gene. The CDR3 protein is CSVAGADDQPQHF. CDR3 nucleotides: TGCAGCGTTGCTGGGGCGGACGATCAGCCCCAGCATTTT.

The V and J genes are TRBV27 and TRBJ1-2, with TRBD1 matching over 8 bases. Unmatched junction bases numbered 15, after V lost 2 bases and J lost 7 bases. The CDR3 is 17 amino acids. Germline CDR1 reads MNHEY; CDR2 reads SMNVEV (reference sequence). This CDR3 reads CASSLIGQGYEGGGYTF. CDR3 bases: TGTGCCAGCAGTTTAATTGGACAGGGCTACGAGGGCGGTGGCTACACCTTC.

To note about this clone: The junction does not match germline at one end; this may be a read error. The gene calls are TRBV7-9 and TRBJ1-1; TRBD1 is a possible D gene (6 bases). The CDR3 loop spans 15 amino acids. Germline loops: CDR1 SEHNR, CDR2 FQNEAQ (reference sequence). As DNA, the CDR3 is TGTTCCAGCAGCCCTCGGCTGGGGGCGAACACTGAAGCTTTCTTT. This encodes CSSSPRLGANTEAFF. The entire variable domain, with the rest obtained from reference TRBV7-9 and TRBJ1-1, is as follows: DTGVSQNPRHKITKRGQNVTFRCDPISEHNRLYWYRQTLGQGPEFLTYFQNEAQLEKSRLLSDRFSAERPKGSFSTLEIQRTEQGDSAMYLCSSSPRLGANTEAFFGQGTRLTVV.

V usage is TRBV6-1 and J usage is TRBJ1-2, with 7 nucleotides matching TRBD1. The CDR3 is made up of 14 amino acids. V lost 4 bases, J lost 8 bases, and 10 bases stayed unmatched. Per germline, CDR1 MNHNS and CDR2 SASEGT. The DNA for the CDR3 is TGTGCCAGCAGTGGCCAGACAGGGACGAGAGGCTACACCTTC. It is translated as CASSGQTGTRGYTF.

CDR3 nucleotide sequence: TGTGCCAGCAGCCCTGGGGAGGGTTATAGCACAGATACGCAGTATTTT. Translated, it gives CASSPGEGYSTDTQYF. The genes are TRBV7-3 and TRBJ2-3; 7 bases are a match to TRBD2. With V trimmed by 5 bases and J by 0 bases, 8 bases remained unmatched. The CDR3 has 16 residues. Germline V gene lookup returns CDR1 SGHTA and CDR2 FQGTGA.

This sequence joins TRBV29-1 and TRBJ1-1; D remains unclear. Trimming left V 7 bases short and J 1 base short, with 10 bases between. CDR3 length: 12 amino acids. Germline CDR1 is SQVTM and CDR2 is ANQGSEA. The CDR3 loop reads CSGVKSNTEAFF. The CDR3 bases are TGCAGCGGTGTTAAATCGAACACTGAAGCTTTCTTT.

The genes are TRBV6-5 and TRBJ2-7; perhaps TRBD2 as D (6 bases). Trimming took off 7 bases at V and 0 bases at J, with 13 bases between the two ends. This CDR3 is built from 14 residues. The germline CDR1 and CDR2 sequences are MNHEY and SVGAGI. The CDR3 coding sequence is TGTGCCAGCACCACTGGAGGGAGCTCCTACGAGCAGTACTTC. This translates into CASTTGGSSYEQYF.

The chain links TRBV5-6 to TRBJ1-2; perhaps TRBD1 as D (5 bases). Trimming stripped 4 bases from V and 10 bases from J, with 14 bases between. Germline V CDR1 and CDR2: SGHDT, YYEEEE. The CDR3 contains 12 residues. The CDR3 nucleotides read TGTGCCAGCAGCCTGGGGGTAGGACTCTACACCTTC. Translation gives CASSLGVGLYTF.